Listed here are 26 T cell receptor beta chains from one sample, sequenced in a study of identical twins. TCRdb processed the 5' RACE reads anew with MiXCR; each CDR3 protein has one entry. In the table there are some 660,000 distinct CDR3 sequences, about 9.4% of which are singletons. This sample was shared with a second study, whose subject was yellow fever vaccine responses in identical twins.

Sequencing used PBMCs. These receptors all stem from a woman aged 18-29 years in good health.

This clonotype was counted only a few times. The CDR3 loop is CASRGLSLGRYEQYF. The CDR3 DNA reads TGTGCCAGCAGGGGACTCTCCCTAGGAAGGTACGAGCAGTACTTC. The chain recombines TRBV6-1 with TRBJ2-7; perhaps TRBD2 as D (6 bases). Germline V lookup: CDR1 MNHNS, CDR2 SASEGT. V shed 6 bases and J shed 4 bases, with 19 bases lying between them. There are 15 residues in the CDR3.

This clonotype was detected a few times. CDR3 in amino acids: CASSLAGTSNEQFF. Written as DNA, the CDR3 is TGTGCCAGCAGCTTAGCAGGCACTAGCAATGAGCAGTTCTTC. The chain combines TRBV7-2 with TRBJ2-1; a possible D gene is TRBD2 (5 bases). Germline CDR1 reads SGHTA; CDR2 reads FQGNSA. Trimming took off 0 bases at V and 6 bases at J, with 9 bases between the two ends. The CDR3 runs to 14 residues. Looking up the rest from reference TRBV7-2 and TRBJ2-1 gives the full variable domain: GAGVSQSPSNKVTEKGKDVELRCDPISGHTALYWYRQSLGQGLEFLIYFQGNSAPDKSGLPSDRFSAERTGGSVSTLTIQRTQQEDSAVYLCASSLAGTSNEQFFGPGTRLTVL.

The rearrangement links TRBV28 to TRBJ2-7; D gene unclear. The V and J ends lost 0 bases and 5 bases respectively, with 11 bases between them. Germline V CDR1 and CDR2: MDHEN, SYDVKM. The CDR3 has 14 residues. The CDR3 DNA is TGTGCCAGCAGTTTATGGTCCAGGATCCACGAGCAGTACTTC. Amino acids: CASSLWSRIHEQYF.

This clonotype has a count of ten or more. The chain uses TRBV7-2 and TRBJ2-4, with 7 nucleotides matching TRBD2. With 5 bases clipped from V and 9 bases from J, the junction kept 13 bases outside the gene matches. Germline V lookup: CDR1 SGHTA, CDR2 FQGNSA. This CDR3 comprises 15 residues. CDR3 protein: CASSQRDGPRGIQYF. Written as DNA, the CDR3 is TGTGCCAGCAGCCAGCGGGATGGCCCACGGGGCATTCAGTACTTC. Filled out from reference TRBV7-2 and TRBJ2-4, the complete variable domain reads GAGVSQSPSNKVTEKGKDVELRCDPISGHTALYWYRQSLGQGLEFLIYFQGNSAPDKSGLPSDRFSAERTGGSVSTLTIQRTQQEDSAVYLCASSQRDGPRGIQYFGAGTRLSVL.

This clonotype was detected a few times. The chain is built from TRBV11-1 and TRBJ1-1; 8 nucleotides align to TRBD1. Germline V lookup: CDR1 SGHAT, CDR2 FQDESV (reference sequence). Trimming cost V 5 bases and J 6 bases; bases outside gene matches: 14. CDR3 length equals 16 residues. CDR3 nucleotide sequence: TGTGCCAGCAGCCCTGGAACCGGGACAGGCTCTTCTGAAGCTTTCTTT. As protein: CASSPGTGTGSSEAFF.

This clonotype was detected a few times. The rearrangement joins TRBV15 to TRBJ2-5; 7 bases are shared with TRBD1. Trimming took 1 base from V and 4 from J; bases not matched to a gene: 6. The CDR3 consists of 15 residues. Germline CDR1 LNHNV, CDR2 YYDKDF (reference sequence). CDR3 sequence reads: CATSRVLRGPETQYF. In DNA form, the CDR3 reads TGTGCCACCAGCAGAGTGTTGAGGGGGCCAGAGACCCAGTACTTC.

This clonotype was detected only a few times. This chain uses TRBV28 with TRBJ2-1, with 13 bases matching TRBD2. The J segment lost 0 bases and the V segment lost 6 bases, leaving 5 bases of the junction unmatched. This CDR3 contains 17 residues. The germline CDR1 and CDR2 sequences are MDHEN and SYDVKM. CDR3 sequence reads: CASSRLAGGTSYNEQFF. CDR3 DNA: TGTGCCAGCAGCAGACTAGCGGGAGGAACCTCCTACAATGAGCAGTTCTTC.

This clonotype was counted a few times. This chain joins TRBV9 and TRBJ2-2; possible D gene TRBD1, 5 bases. CDR3 length: 15 residues. Trimming removed 2 bases from V and 1 base from J, with 9 bases in between. Germline CDR1 reads SGDLS; CDR2 reads YYNGEE. Here the CDR3 reads CASSVFRGNTGELFF. CDR3 DNA: TGTGCCAGCAGCGTGTTTAGGGGGAACACCGGGGAGCTGTTTTTT.

The chain is built from TRBV5-1 and TRBJ2-3, with 12 bases fitting TRBD2. Germline lookup yields CDR1 SGHRS and CDR2 YFSETQ. Trimming removed 4 bases from V and 0 bases from J; junction bases left unmatched: 6. The CDR3 totals 17 residues. CDR3 bases: TGCGCCAGCAGCACACTAGCGGGGGGCCTTAGCACAGATACGCAGTATTTT. Translated, it gives CASSTLAGGLSTDTQYF.

This clonotype showed up many times. This chain connects TRBV12-3 or TRBV12-4 to TRBJ2-3; 8 bases line up with TRBD1. V shed 7 bases and J 4 bases; nucleotides not matched to a gene: 10. The CDR3 has 15 residues. The CDR3 region has the DNA TGTGCCAGCAACCCGACAGGGGCACTCCCAGATACGCAGTATTTT. Amino acids: CASNPTGALPDTQYF.

This clonotype was seen ten or more times. This chain links TRBV6-2 or TRBV6-3 with TRBJ2-1, with D perhaps TRBD1 or TRBD2 (5 bases each). The CDR3 has 15 amino acids. V lost 4 bases, J lost 5 bases, and 15 bases lay in between. Germline V gene sequence: CDR1 MNHEY, CDR2 SVGEGT. For the CDR3, the DNA is TGTGCCAGCAGTTCCCGGGACGAGTGGAACAATGAGCAGTTCTTC. It yields the protein CASSSRDEWNNEQFF.

The chain links TRBV7-3 to TRBJ2-1; the match to TRBD1 covers 7 bases. The CDR3 extends over 13 amino acids. Germline trimming cut 4 bases from V and 5 bases from J; bases unmatched to any gene: 2. Looked up from germline, CDR1 is SGHTA and CDR2 is FQGTGA. The CDR3 region has the DNA TGTGCCAGCAGCTACGACAGGGACAATGAGCAGTTCTTC. Encoded protein: CASSYDRDNEQFF.

The gene calls are TRBV12-3 or TRBV12-4 and TRBJ2-2; the D is unclear. The CDR3 runs to 13 residues. V shed 5 bases and J shed 0 bases, with 4 bases lying between them. The CDR3 DNA is TGTGCCAGCAGTAAGGCGAACACCGGGGAGCTGTTTTTT. Its translation is CASSKANTGELFF.

The chain links TRBV28 to TRBJ2-7; D gene ambiguous. The CDR3 contains 13 residues. V lost 3 bases and J 3 bases, leaving 9 bases between the germline ends. In germline, CDR1 is MDHEN, CDR2 SYDVKM. CDR3 loop: CASSFGNIYEQYF. CDR3 DNA sequence: TGTGCCAGCAGTTTTGGTAACATCTACGAGCAGTACTTC.

J is TRBJ2-5 and V is TRBV25-1; possibly TRBD1 or TRBD2 for D (6 bases each). The V end lost 0 bases, the J end lost 8 bases, and 13 bases lay between the germline ends. CDR3 length: 14 amino acids. Germline CDR1 is MGHDK and CDR2 is SYGVNS. Here the CDR3 reads CASSEYQGGHTQYF. The CDR3 DNA follows: TGTGCCAGCAGTGAATACCAAGGGGGGCATACCCAGTACTTC.

This clonotype was counted between two and nine times. The chain joins TRBV9 to TRBJ2-3, with 9 bases matching TRBD2. The CDR3 is 15 residues long. Germline V gene sequence: CDR1 SGDLS, CDR2 YYNGEE. Germline trimming cut 0 bases from V and 5 bases from J; bases unmatched to any gene: 4. The CDR3: CASSVGRGGRDTQYF. The CDR3 DNA is TGTGCCAGCAGCGTAGGGCGGGGGGGAAGAGATACGCAGTATTTT.

This clonotype has only a few counts. The rearrangement links TRBV10-3 to TRBJ2-2, with 10 bases that match TRBD1. Germline CDR1 is ENHRY and CDR2 is SYGVKD. This CDR3 has 17 residues. J was trimmed by 6 bases and V by 4 bases; bases with no gene match: 11. The CDR3 protein is CAISATTGGGSAGELFF. The CDR3 DNA sequence: TGTGCCATCAGTGCGACGACAGGGGGCGGGTCTGCCGGGGAGCTGTTTTTT.

The table lists this clonotype with a few counts. The gene calls are TRBV11-2 and TRBJ2-3; D gene uncertain. V was cut by 1 base and J by 2 bases, with 7 bases left in between. The length of the CDR3 is 14 residues. Germline V gives CDR1 SGHAT, CDR2 FQNNGV. The CDR3 DNA is TGTGCCAGCAGCTTAGCCGCGGACACAGATACGCAGTATTTT. It specifies CASSLAADTDTQYF.

The gene calls are TRBV28 and TRBJ2-6, with a tentative D call TRBD1 (6 bases). CDR1 is MDHEN, CDR2 SYDVKM, per germline. V was trimmed by 6 bases and J by 2 bases, leaving 11 bases between them. This CDR3 spans 15 amino acids. The CDR3 bases are TGTGCCAGCAGGAACAACAGGGCTGGGGCCAACGTCCTGACTTTC. Its protein is CASRNNRAGANVLTF.

This clonotype has ten or more counts. The CDR3 nucleotides are TGCAGCGTTGTGGCCTTACCTACAGGGATCTACACCTTC. It specifies CSVVALPTGIYTF. This chain links TRBV29-1 with TRBJ1-2, with D possibly matching TRBD1 (6 bases). CDR3 length: 13 amino acids. Trimming took 4 bases from V and 10 from J, leaving 19 bases between them. Germline CDR1 and CDR2: SQVTM and ANQGSEA.

This clonotype was counted at least ten times. This sequence joins TRBV5-1 and TRBJ2-3, with 8 bases aligning to TRBD1. Looked up from germline, CDR1 is SGHRS and CDR2 is YFSETQ. The J segment lost 1 base and the V segment lost 4 bases, leaving 8 bases of the junction unmatched. This CDR3 is built from 16 residues. The CDR3 protein is CASSPGQGWGTDTQYF. CDR3 sequence (DNA): TGCGCCAGCAGCCCAGGACAGGGTTGGGGCACAGATACGCAGTATTTT.

V gene TRBV29-1 combines with J gene TRBJ1-2; perhaps TRBD1 as D (6 bases). The CDR3 runs to 14 residues. Germline CDR1 is SQVTM and CDR2 is ANQGSEA. Trimming removed 4 bases at V and 2 bases at J, with 14 bases between. The CDR3 is CSVAGTRENYGYTF. CDR3 bases: TGCAGCGTTGCCGGGACAAGAGAGAACTATGGCTACACCTTC. The full variable domain, its missing parts supplied by reference TRBV29-1 and TRBJ1-2, is SAVISQKPSRDICQRGTSLTIQCQVDSQVTMMFWYRQQPGQSLTLIATANQGSEATYESGFVIDKFPISRPNLTFSTLTVSNMSPEDSSIYLCSVAGTRENYGYTFGSGTRLTVV.

This clonotype was counted only a few times. The chain joins TRBV7-8 to TRBJ2-7; no definite D call. Trimming left V 1 base short and J 0 bases short, with 13 bases between. There are 16 residues in the CDR3. CDR1 is SGHVS and CDR2 is FQNEAQ in the germline V gene. In nucleotides, the CDR3 is TGTGCCAGCAGCTTAGGTGCCGCGGCCCTCTCCTACGAGCAGTACTTC. This codes for CASSLGAAALSYEQYF.

This clonotype was found a few times. The J gene is TRBJ1-5, the V gene TRBV15; the D is unclear. Germline loops: CDR1 LNHNV, CDR2 YYDKDF (reference sequence). Trimming removed 2 bases at V and 4 bases at J, with 3 bases between. This CDR3 is built from 12 residues. CDR3 sequence: CATSRLNQPQHF. The CDR3 nucleotides read TGTGCCACCAGCAGATTAAATCAGCCCCAGCATTTT.

This clonotype was counted ten times or more. This rearrangement joins TRBV11-2 to TRBJ1-2, with 8 bases identical to TRBD1. Germline loops: CDR1 SGHAT, CDR2 FQNNGV. The CDR3 sequence is 15 residues long. V lost 7 bases and J lost 4; bases outside the gene matches: 11. In DNA form, the CDR3 reads TGTGCCAGCACCAACCGGGGACAGGACCCCTATGGCTACACCTTC. It is translated as CASTNRGQDPYGYTF.

This clonotype has more than one count but fewer than ten. The genes are TRBV12-3 or TRBV12-4 and TRBJ2-5, with 7 bases fitting TRBD1. The V gene end was trimmed by 6 bases and the J gene end by 5 bases; junction bases not matched to a gene: 6. This CDR3 region has 13 residues. The chain's CDR3 is CASSQTGLETQYF. As DNA, the CDR3 is TGTGCCAGCAGCCAGACAGGGTTGGAGACCCAGTACTTC.